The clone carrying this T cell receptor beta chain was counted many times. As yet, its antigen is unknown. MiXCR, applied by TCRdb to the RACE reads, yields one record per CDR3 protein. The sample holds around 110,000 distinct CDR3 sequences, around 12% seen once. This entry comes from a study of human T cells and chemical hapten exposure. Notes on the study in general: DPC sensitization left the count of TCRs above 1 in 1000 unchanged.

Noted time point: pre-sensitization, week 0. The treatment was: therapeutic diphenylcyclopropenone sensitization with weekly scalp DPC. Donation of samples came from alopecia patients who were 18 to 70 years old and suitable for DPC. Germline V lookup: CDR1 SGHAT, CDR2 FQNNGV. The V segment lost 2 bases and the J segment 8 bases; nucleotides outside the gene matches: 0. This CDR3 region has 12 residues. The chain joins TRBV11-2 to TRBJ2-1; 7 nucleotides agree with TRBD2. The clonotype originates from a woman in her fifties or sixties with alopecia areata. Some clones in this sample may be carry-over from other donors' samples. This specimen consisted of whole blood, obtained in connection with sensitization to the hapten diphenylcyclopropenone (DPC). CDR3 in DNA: TGTGCCAGCAGCTTAAGCGGGGATGAGCAGTTCTTC. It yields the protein CASSLSGDEQFF.